This TCR beta chain was sequenced in a study of spatial heterogeneity in lung cancer. Every cDNA TCR molecule received its own unique molecular identifier. TCRdb called the 5' RACE reads again in MiXCR, with one record for every CDR3 protein. The table records some 5,000 distinct CDR3 sequences, around 35% of them present only once. Points on this clonotype: The library was built for alpha chains, so this beta chain is an off-target read and its size means little.

Documented time point: sample taken at primary tumor resection. From tumor, nontumor lung or frozen PBMC, whole RNA was taken unsorted for sequencing. Donation came from 70 or so patients with untreated early-stage non-small cell lung cancer. The CDR3 is 15 amino acids. Trimming at V came to 7 bases and at J to 3 bases, leaving 6 bases not matched to a gene. The germline gives CDR1 SQVTM, CDR2 ANQGSEA. Sequencing was performed on PBMCs, taken at surgery. The chain links TRBV29-1 to TRBJ2-3, with 14 bases identical to TRBD2. This TCR derives from a female donor with early-stage non-small cell lung cancer. The CDR3 is CSAETSGGETDTQYF. In DNA, the CDR3 is TGCAGCGCCGAGACTAGCGGGGGGGAGACAGATACGCAGTATTTT.